The T cell receptor beta chain described here comes from a study of type 1 and type 2 diabetes patients. Looking at the study overall: Samples came from type 1 diabetic, type 2 diabetic or nondiabetic people, recruited in China.

Study findings and constraints: Type 2 diabetes and control samples shared highly correlated V and J usage, averaging around 0.97.

The CDR3 spans 13 residues. Germline V lookup: CDR1 MDHEN, CDR2 SYDVKM. Deletions cut 8 bases from V and 7 bases from J, with 12 bases between. Standard classification criteria confirmed type 1 or type 2 diabetes in all patients. Peripheral blood, approximately 9.6 milliliters per participant, was collected. This clonotype was detected only a few times. The antigen is undetermined. The PCR template was genomic DNA. Multiplex PCR with 30 forward and 13 reverse primers amplified the TCR beta CDR3. TCRdb itself ran the multiplex PCR reads through MiXCR, one entry per CDR3 protein. Among 250,000 to 300,000 distinct CDR3 sequences listed, approximately 45% were seen once.

The sample comprised peripheral blood mononuclear cells (PBMCs). This chain connects TRBV28 to TRBJ1-6; D is possibly TRBD1 (6 bases). This TCR derives from a man between 18 and 29 years old with type 2 diabetes. CDR3 coding DNA: TGTGCCAGCGGGAGGACAGAGAATTCACCCCTCCACTTT. This translates into CASGRTENSPLHF.